Sequencing of this TCR beta chain was carried out in a study of blood T cell repertoires in COVID-19 (dated by TCRdb to the early 2020s). General notes on the study: Collaborator samples came from the United States, Italy and Spain and covered acute and convalescent phases of COVID-19. The prospective study material was composed of cDNA or gDNA derived from T cells, B-cell-depleted T cells, or PBMCs. Subjects who had been exposed to COVID-19, were actively infected with it, or had recovered from it provided the deeply sampled blood TCRbeta repertoires that made up the dataset. The repertoires were released in a freely available public database meant as a resource for research on the immune response to SARS-CoV-2. Samples came from the ongoing ImmuneRACE study (first 160 participants) plus 1,254 subjects from 6 global collaborators. A de-identified subject ID, COVID-19 status, age in years and sex were almost always included in the sample metadata. Where available, HLA class I and class II types were obtained from metadata supplied by the sample provider rather than from assay-based typing. General study outcomes and caveats: The quantity of clinical and demographic metadata differed by source and by participant and was supplied without curation.

TCRbeta CDR3 regions were amplified from genomic DNA using the immunoSEQ Assay, a bias-controlled multiplex PCR. In the original analysis: The number of nucleated cells in each sample was estimated from the amplification of reference gene primers within the assay. Sequence reads were collapsed and filtered to measure the absolute abundance of every unique TCRbeta CDR3 rearrangement. Productive Simpson clonality was computed per sample as the square root of Simpson's diversity index over productive rearrangements. TCRdb re-hosts the immuneACCESS table, in-frame sequences only. Its copies lack some clones; in the studies checked, an unresolved V gene accounts for under half of them, and the cause for the rest is not known. V and J calls and clone size are those listed in that table; D and trimming were worked out from the DNA. For this sample there are 200,000 or so clones; about four fifths appear just once. The ten largest clones take up 12% of the sample.

For this clone: The clone's antigen remains unknown. Per-nucleotide qualities are absent, and no much larger clonotype sits a single base away.

In Seattle, one collaborating source enrolled patients while the infection was active and tracked those patients longitudinally over the course of disease. Collaborating institutions collected whole blood in K2EDTA tubes following their own protocols. For TCRbeta analysis, collaborators shipped samples as frozen whole blood, isolated PBMCs, or DNA extracted from either of those sample types. V ends up 3 bases short and J 2 bases short, with an unmatched junction base count of 3. Counted from cysteine to phenylalanine, this CDR3 has 15 amino acids. Of the read, only the CDR3 DNA is kept; its 45 bases are in frame from base 1. Reading the germline V gene (reference sequence) gives CDR1 MNHEY and CDR2 SMNVEV.

The sequence was obtained from a woman older than 75 with COVID-19, enrolled during active disease. Sequenced sample: peripheral blood. In this chain, TRBV27 is recombined with TRBJ2-7, with 11 bases matching TRBD2. The CDR3 protein is CASSLTSGIAYEQYF. The base sequence is TGTGCCAGCAGTTTGACTAGCGGGATAGCCTACGAGCAGTACTTC.